The clone carrying this T cell receptor beta chain was seen ten or more times. Its antigen is still unknown. This entry comes from a study of T cells in Graves' hyperthyroidism and ophthalmopathy. Study-level background: Blood from the periphery was taken at initial diagnosis, before any treatment.

General study points: The model's output predicted ophthalmopathy at a median of about 6.5 months prior to onset.

Those patients with uncontrolled infection, other autoimmune disease, pregnancy or lactation were excluded. Germline V gives CDR1 MGHRA, CDR2 YSYEKL. V was shortened by 3 bases and J by 3 bases, with 5 bases between the two germline ends. This CDR3 region has 12 residues. The source material, RNA transcripts, was used to amplify TCR beta CDR3 regions. First-round RT-PCR targeting the TCR CDR3 was performed with the HTBI primer set. TCRdb passed the multiplex PCR reads through MiXCR, listing each CDR3 protein once. Counted here are around 350,000 distinct CDR3 sequences, under 15% occurring once; the ten biggest clones make up 9.2%.

The sequence came from a woman aged 18 to 35 with Graves' hyperthyroidism. This sequence joins TRBV4-1 and TRBJ1-1; D not resolved. Sequencing was carried out using blood. The CDR3 here is CASSHLDTEAFF. DNA for the CDR3: TGCGCCAGCAGCCATTTGGACACTGAAGCTTTCTTT.